These T cell receptor beta chains were read from a single sample in a study of OX40 agonist ivuxolimab in advanced cancers. Sequenced by immunoSEQ multiplex PCR; TCRdb stores in-frame clones only, minus some. The data show 80,000 to 85,000 clones, 86% seen once. The sequenced sample was CD4+ or CD8+ T cells sorted from blood, obtained in a trial of the OX40 agonist ivuxolimab. The receptors come from an adult with an advanced solid tumor such as melanoma, head and neck, liver or kidney cancer. Both conserved end residues are part of each CDR3. D genes are given only for firm matches. For some rows the clone size is stated as once, few or many, or as a class when expanded; others skip it.

TRBD2	.	TRBV10-2	TRBJ2-3	CASSSPGSGMRDTQYF	TGCGCCAGCAGCTCCCCCGGTAGCGGGATGAGGGATACGCAGTATTTT
.	once	TRBV6-4	TRBJ2-1	CASSRTGSGEQFF	TGTGCCAGCAGTAGGACGGGCTCGGGTGAGCAGTTCTTC
.	.	TRBV7-9	TRBJ2-1	CASTPGIVANEQFF	TGTGCCAGCACCCCCGGAATAGTCGCCAATGAGCAGTTCTTC
.	once	TRBV6-1	TRBJ2-3	CASKGDTQYF	TGTGCCAGCAAGGGAGATACGCAGTATTTT
TRBD1	.	TRBV29-1	TRBJ1-2	CSVSQGAHGYTF	TGCAGCGTTTCTCAGGGGGCCCATGGCTACACCTTC
.	once	TRBV7-6	TRBJ1-5	CASSPGTVYSNQPQHF	TGTGCCAGCAGCCCCGGGACGGTGTATAGCAATCAGCCCCAGCATTTT
.	.	TRBV5-1	TRBJ2-3	CASSLAPWADTQYF	TGCGCCAGCAGCTTGGCCCCCTGGGCAGATACGCAGTATTTT
.	.	TRBV7-9	TRBJ1-1	CASSTTPYQGEAFF	TGTGCCAGCAGTACCACCCCATATCAGGGTGAAGCTTTCTTT
.	.	TRBV19	TRBJ1-1	CASSIDLGVAFF	TGTGCCAGTAGTATAGATCTCGGGGTGGCTTTCTTT
.	.	TRBV5-6	TRBJ2-3	CASSLETDTQYF	TGTGCCAGCAGCTTGGAAACAGATACGCAGTATTTT
TRBD2	.	TRBV5-3	TRBJ2-3	CARRFPGLAGTDTQYF	TGTGCCAGAAGATTTCCGGGACTAGCGGGCACAGATACGCAGTATTTT
.	.	TRBV19	TRBJ1-5	CASSDSGGWNQPQHF	TGTGCCAGTAGTGACTCCGGAGGTTGGAATCAGCCCCAGCATTTT
.	medium-sized	TRBV7-9	TRBJ1-1	CASSLVPQEWTEAFF	TGTGCCAGCAGCTTAGTGCCCCAGGAGTGGACTGAAGCTTTCTTT
.	.	TRBV7-2	TRBJ2-6	CASSPRTNTLTF	TGTGCCAGCAGCCCCCGGACCAACACGCTGACTTTC
TRBD1	few	TRBV15	TRBJ2-3	CATSSGGRTGFVTDTQYF	TGTGCCACCAGCAGTGGGGGAAGGACAGGTTTTGTTACAGATACGCAGTATTTT
.	.	TRBV7-9	TRBJ1-3	CASSYGYGGSGNTIYF	TGTGCCAGCAGCTATGGTTATGGGGGATCTGGAAACACCATATATTTT
TRBD1	.	TRBV10-3	TRBJ1-2	CAISESLAGTGRSSYGYTF	TGTGCCATCAGTGAGTCGCTCGCCGGGACAGGCCGATCTAGCTATGGCTACACCTTC
.	.	TRBV7-6	TRBJ2-6	CASSPWTASGANVLTF	TGTGCCAGCAGCCCCTGGACGGCCTCTGGGGCCAACGTCCTGACTTTC
TRBD2	few	TRBV6-5	TRBJ2-2	CASSYSNRGAGELFF	TGTGCCAGCAGTTACTCGAACCGGGGGGCCGGGGAGCTGTTTTTT
.	.	TRBV7-9	TRBJ1-1	CASSTRTAGTEAFF	TGTGCCAGCAGCACCCGGACGGCGGGGACTGAAGCTTTCTTT
TRBD1	.	TRBV2	TRBJ1-6	CASSEARGQRNSPLHF	TGTGCCAGCAGTGAAGCGAGGGGGCAACGTAATTCACCCCTCCACTTT
TRBD1	.	TRBV9	TRBJ1-4	CASSPSGTGGVGTNEKLFF	TGTGCCAGCAGCCCATCCGGGACAGGGGGCGTCGGAACTAATGAAAAACTGTTTTTT
.	.	TRBV11-3	TRBJ1-1	CASSLAHGMMNTEAFF	TGTGCCAGCAGCTTAGCGCACGGAATGATGAACACTGAAGCTTTCTTT
TRBD1	.	TRBV7-2	TRBJ2-5	CASSPRGTGGLTQYF	TGTGCCAGCAGCCCTCGAGGGACAGGGGGCTTGACCCAGTACTTC
.	few	TRBV6-6	TRBJ1-5	CASSPDLPQHF	TGTGCCAGCAGTCCGGATTTGCCCCAGCATTTT
TRBD1	.	TRBV6-6	TRBJ1-3	CASTRDSSGNTIYF	TGTGCCAGCACTAGGGACAGCTCTGGAAACACCATATATTTT
.	.	TRBV7-6	TRBJ1-1	CASSLAQGTHTEAFF	TGTGCCAGCAGCTTAGCGCAGGGGACACACACTGAAGCTTTCTTT
.	.	TRBV2	TRBJ2-7	CASSEAGPLEQYF	TGTGCCAGCAGTGAAGCGGGCCCCCTCGAGCAGTACTTC
.	.	TRBV6-4	TRBJ1-5	CASSREGGFNQPQHF	TGTGCCAGCAGTAGGGAGGGGGGCTTCAATCAGCCCCAGCATTTT
TRBD1	.	TRBV6-5	TRBJ2-7	CASSYSRTGGNEQYF	TGTGCCAGCAGTTACTCACGGACAGGGGGCAACGAGCAGTACTTC
TRBD1	.	TRBV10-2	TRBJ1-1	CASSDVPGQGTGTEAFF	TGCGCCAGCAGTGACGTCCCGGGACAGGGAACAGGCACTGAAGCTTTCTTT